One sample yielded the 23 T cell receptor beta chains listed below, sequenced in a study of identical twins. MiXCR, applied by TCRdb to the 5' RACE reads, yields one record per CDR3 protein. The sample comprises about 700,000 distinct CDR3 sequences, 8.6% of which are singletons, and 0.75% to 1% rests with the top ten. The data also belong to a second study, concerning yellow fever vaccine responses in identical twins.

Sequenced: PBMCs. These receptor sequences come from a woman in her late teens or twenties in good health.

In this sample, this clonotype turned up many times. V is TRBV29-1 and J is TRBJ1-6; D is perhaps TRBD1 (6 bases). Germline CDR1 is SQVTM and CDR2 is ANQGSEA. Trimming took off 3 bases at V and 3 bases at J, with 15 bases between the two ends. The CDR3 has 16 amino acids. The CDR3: CSVDRMDSDYNSPLHF. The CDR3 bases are TGCAGCGTTGACCGCATGGACAGCGACTATAATTCACCCCTCCACTTT.

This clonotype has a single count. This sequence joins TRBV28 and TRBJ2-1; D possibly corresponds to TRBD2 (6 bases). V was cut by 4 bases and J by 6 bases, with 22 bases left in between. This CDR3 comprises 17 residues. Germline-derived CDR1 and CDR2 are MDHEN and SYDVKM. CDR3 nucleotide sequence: TGTGCCAGCAGTTCAACCTCTAGCGAGGCAGCCCTCAATGAGCAGTTCTTC. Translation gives CASSSTSSEAALNEQFF.

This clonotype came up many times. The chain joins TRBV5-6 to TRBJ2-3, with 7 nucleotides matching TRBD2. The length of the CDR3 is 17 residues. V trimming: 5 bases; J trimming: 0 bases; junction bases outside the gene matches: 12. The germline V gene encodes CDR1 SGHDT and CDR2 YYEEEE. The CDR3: CASRSFPGTTSTDTQYF. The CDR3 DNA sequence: TGTGCCAGCAGATCCTTCCCCGGGACTACTAGCACAGATACGCAGTATTTT.

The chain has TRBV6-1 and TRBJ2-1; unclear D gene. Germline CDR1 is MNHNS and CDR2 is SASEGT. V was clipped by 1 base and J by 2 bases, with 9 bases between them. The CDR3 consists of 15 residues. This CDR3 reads CASSEDAVTYNEQFF. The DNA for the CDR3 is TGTGCCAGCAGTGAAGATGCGGTGACCTACAATGAGCAGTTCTTC.

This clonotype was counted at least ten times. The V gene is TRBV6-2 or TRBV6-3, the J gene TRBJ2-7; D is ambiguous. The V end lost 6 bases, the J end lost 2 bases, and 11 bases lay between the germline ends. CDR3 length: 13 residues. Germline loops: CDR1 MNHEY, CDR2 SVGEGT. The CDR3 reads CASRPTKTYEQYF. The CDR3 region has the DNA TGTGCCAGCAGACCCACCAAAACCTACGAGCAGTACTTC.

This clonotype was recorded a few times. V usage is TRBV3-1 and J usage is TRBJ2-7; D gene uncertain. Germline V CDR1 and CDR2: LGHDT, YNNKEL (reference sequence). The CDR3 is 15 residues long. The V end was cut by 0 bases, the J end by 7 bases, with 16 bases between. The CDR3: CASSQEGAPNTEQYF. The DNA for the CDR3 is TGTGCCAGCAGCCAAGAAGGTGCCCCCAATACGGAGCAGTACTTC.

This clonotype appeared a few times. The DNA of the CDR3 is TGTGCCAGCAGCCATCAACGGACAGGGAAGGAGACCCAGTACTTC. This encodes CASSHQRTGKETQYF. This chain joins TRBV7-9 and TRBJ2-5; 8 bases are shared with TRBD1. Germline V lookup: CDR1 SEHNR, CDR2 FQNEAQ (reference sequence). The J segment lost 5 bases and the V segment lost 5 bases, leaving 10 bases of the junction unmatched. The CDR3 is made up of 15 amino acids.

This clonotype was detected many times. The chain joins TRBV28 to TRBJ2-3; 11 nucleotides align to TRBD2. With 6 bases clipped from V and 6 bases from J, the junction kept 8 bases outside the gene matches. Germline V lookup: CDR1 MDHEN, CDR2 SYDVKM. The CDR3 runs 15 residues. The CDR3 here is CASRRGLADVDTQYF. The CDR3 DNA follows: TGTGCCAGCAGACGGGGACTAGCGGATGTGGATACGCAGTATTTT.

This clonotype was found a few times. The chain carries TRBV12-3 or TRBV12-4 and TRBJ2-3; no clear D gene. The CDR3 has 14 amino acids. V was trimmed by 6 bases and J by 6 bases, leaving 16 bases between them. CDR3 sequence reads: CASRQDMMRDTQYF. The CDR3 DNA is TGTGCCAGCAGGCAGGATATGATGAGGGATACGCAGTATTTT.

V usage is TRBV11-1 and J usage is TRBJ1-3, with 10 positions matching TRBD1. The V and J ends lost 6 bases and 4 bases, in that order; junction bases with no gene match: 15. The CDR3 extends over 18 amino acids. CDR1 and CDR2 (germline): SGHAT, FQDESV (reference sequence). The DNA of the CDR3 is TGTGCCAGCAGTCCTCTCGGGGGACAGGGGATTCGAGGAAACACCATATATTTT. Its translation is CASSPLGGQGIRGNTIYF. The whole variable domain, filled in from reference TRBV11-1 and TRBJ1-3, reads EAEVAQSPRYKITEKSQAVAFWCDPISGHATLYWYRQILGQGPELLVQFQDESVVDDSQLPKDRFSAERLKGVDSTLKIQPAELGDSAMYLCASSPLGGQGIRGNTIYFGEGSWLTVV.

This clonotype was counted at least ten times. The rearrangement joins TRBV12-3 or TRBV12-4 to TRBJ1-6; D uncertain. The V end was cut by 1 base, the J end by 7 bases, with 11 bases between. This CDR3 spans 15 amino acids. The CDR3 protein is CASSLEGGINSPLHF. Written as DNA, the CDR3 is TGTGCCAGCAGTTTAGAGGGCGGAATCAATTCACCCCTCCACTTT.

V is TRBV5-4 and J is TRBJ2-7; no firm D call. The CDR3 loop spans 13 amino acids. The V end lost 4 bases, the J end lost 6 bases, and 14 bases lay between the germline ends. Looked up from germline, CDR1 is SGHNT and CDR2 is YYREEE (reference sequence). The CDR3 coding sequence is TGTGCCAGCAGCATTGAACCAAATCTCGAGCAGTACTTC. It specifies CASSIEPNLEQYF.

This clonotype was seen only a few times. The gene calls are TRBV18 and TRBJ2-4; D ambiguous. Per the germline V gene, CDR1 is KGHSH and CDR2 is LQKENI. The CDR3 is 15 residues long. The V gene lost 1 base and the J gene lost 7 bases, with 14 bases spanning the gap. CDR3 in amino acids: CASSPRAPGANIQYF. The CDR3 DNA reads TGTGCCAGCTCACCACGGGCCCCGGGCGCGAACATTCAGTACTTC.

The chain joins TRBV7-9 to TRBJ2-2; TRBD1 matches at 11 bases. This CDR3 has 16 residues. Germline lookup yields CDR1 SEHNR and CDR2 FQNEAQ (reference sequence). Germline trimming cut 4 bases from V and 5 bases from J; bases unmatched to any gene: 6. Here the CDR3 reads CASSSGTGGETGELFF. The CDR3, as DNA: TGTGCCAGCAGCTCCGGGACAGGGGGTGAAACCGGGGAGCTGTTTTTT.

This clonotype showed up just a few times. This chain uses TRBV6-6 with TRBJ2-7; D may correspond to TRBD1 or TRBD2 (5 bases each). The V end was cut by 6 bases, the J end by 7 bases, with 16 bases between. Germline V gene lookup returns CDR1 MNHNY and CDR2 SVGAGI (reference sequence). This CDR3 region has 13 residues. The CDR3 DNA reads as TGTGCCAGCAGCCCGGGACCCGGGGTAGAGCAGTACTTC. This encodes CASSPGPGVEQYF.

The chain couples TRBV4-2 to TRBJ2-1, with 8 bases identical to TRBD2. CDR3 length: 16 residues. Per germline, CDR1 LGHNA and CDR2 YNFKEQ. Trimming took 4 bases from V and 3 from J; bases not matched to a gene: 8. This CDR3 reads CASSLRREALYNEQFF. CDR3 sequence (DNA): TGTGCCAGCAGCCTCCGGCGGGAGGCACTCTACAATGAGCAGTTCTTC.

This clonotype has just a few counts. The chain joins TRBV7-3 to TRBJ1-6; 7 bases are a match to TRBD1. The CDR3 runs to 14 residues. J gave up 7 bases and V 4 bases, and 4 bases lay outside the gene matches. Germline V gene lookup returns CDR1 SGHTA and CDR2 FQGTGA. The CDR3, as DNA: TGTGCCAGCAGCTCAGGGGGGCAGAATTCACCCCTCCACTTT. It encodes CASSSGGQNSPLHF.

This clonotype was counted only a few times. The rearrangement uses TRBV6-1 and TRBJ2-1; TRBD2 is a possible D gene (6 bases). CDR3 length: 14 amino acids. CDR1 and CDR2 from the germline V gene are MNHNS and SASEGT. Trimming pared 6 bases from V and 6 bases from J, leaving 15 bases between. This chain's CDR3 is CASSARGTLNEQFF. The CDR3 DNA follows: TGTGCCAGCAGCGCCCGCGGGACCCTCAATGAGCAGTTCTTC.

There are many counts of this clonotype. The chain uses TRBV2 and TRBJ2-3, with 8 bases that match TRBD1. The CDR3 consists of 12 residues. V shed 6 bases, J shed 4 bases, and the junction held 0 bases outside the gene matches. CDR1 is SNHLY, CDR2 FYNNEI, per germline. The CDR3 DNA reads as TGTGCCAGCAGGGGACAGGCAGATACGCAGTATTTT. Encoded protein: CASRGQADTQYF.

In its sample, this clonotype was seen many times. In DNA form, the CDR3 reads TGTGCCAGCAGTGACAGGGCAGGGCAGCCCCAGCATTTT. Translation: CASSDRAGQPQHF. The V and J genes are TRBV27 and TRBJ1-5; 7 nucleotides align to TRBD1. Germline CDR1 MNHEY, CDR2 SMNVEV (reference sequence). V was clipped by 5 bases and J by 7 bases; unmatched bases: 5. CDR3 length: 13 amino acids.

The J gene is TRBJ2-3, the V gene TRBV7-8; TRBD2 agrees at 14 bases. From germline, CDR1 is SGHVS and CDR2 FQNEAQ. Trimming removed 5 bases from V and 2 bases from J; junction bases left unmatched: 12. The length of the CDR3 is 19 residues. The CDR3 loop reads CASSPPRRLAGGPTDTQYF. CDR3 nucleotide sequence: TGTGCCAGCAGCCCACCCCGTAGACTAGCGGGAGGGCCCACAGATACGCAGTATTTT.

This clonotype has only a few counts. The CDR3 spells CASSVVSGSGGYVQFF. Written as DNA, the CDR3 is TGTGCCAGCAGTGTCGTTAGCGGGAGTGGGGGTTACGTGCAGTTCTTC. The chain recombines TRBV2 with TRBJ2-1; 9 nucleotides align to TRBD2. V shed 4 bases and J 12 bases; nucleotides not matched to a gene: 16. The CDR3 runs 16 residues. Per germline, CDR1 SNHLY and CDR2 FYNNEI.

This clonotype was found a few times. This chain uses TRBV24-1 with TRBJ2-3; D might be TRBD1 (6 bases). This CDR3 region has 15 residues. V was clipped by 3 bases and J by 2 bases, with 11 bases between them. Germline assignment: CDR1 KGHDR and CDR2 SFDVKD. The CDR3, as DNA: TGTGCCACCAGTGATAGGACAGAGATCACAGATACGCAGTATTTT. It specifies CATSDRTEITDTQYF.